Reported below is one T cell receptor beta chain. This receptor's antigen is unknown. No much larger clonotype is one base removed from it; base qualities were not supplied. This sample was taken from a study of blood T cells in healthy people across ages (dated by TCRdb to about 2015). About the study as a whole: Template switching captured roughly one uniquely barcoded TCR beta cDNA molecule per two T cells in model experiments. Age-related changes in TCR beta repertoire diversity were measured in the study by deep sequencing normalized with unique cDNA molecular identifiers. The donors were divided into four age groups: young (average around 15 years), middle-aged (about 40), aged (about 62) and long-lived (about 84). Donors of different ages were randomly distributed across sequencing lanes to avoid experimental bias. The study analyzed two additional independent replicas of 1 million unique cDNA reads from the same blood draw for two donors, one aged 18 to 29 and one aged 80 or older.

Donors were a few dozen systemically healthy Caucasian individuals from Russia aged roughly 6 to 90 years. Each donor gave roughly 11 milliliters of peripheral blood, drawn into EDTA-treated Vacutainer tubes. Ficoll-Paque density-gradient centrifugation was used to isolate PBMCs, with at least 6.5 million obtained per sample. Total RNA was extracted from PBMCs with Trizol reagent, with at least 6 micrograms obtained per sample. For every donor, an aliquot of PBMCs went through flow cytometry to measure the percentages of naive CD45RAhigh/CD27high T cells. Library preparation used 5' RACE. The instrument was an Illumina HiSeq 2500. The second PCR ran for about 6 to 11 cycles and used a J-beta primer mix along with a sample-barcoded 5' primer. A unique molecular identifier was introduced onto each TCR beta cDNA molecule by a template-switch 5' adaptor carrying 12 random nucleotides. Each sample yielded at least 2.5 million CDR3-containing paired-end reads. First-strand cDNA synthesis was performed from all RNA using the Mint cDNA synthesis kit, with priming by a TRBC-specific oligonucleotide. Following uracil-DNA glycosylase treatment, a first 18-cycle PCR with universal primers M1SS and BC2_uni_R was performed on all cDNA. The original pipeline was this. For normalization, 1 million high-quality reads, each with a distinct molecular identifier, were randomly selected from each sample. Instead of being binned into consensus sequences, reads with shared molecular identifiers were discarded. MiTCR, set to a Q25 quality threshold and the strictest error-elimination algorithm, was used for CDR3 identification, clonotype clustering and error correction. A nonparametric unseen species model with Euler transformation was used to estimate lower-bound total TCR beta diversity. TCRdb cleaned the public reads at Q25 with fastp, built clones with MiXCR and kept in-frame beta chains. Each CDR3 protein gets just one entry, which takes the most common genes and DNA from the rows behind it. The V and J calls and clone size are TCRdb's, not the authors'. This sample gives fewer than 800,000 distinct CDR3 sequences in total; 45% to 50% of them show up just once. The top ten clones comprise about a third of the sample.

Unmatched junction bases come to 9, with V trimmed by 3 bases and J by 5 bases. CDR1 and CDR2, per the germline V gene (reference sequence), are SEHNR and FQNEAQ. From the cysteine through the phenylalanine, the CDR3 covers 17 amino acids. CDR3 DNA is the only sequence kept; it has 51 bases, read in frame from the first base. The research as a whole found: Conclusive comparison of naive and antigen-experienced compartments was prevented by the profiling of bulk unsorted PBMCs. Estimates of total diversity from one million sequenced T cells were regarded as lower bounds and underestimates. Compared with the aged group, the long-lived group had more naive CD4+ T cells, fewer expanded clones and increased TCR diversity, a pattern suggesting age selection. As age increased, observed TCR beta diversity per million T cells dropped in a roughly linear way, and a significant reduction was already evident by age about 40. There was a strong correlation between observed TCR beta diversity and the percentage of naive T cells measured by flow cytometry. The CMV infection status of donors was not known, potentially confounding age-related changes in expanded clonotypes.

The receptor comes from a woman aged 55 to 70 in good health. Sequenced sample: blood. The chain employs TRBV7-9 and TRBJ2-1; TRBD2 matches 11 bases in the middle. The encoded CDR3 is CASSLGSLAGGDNEQFF. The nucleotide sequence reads TGTGCCAGCAGCTTGGGTTCCTTAGCGGGAGGGGACAATGAGCAGTTCTTC.